This paragraph covers one T cell receptor beta chain sequence. 60 Vbeta and 13 Jbeta primers were used in PCR. The repertoire was sequenced with immunoSEQ multiplex PCR; TCRdb's copy has only in-frame clones and lacks some. The ten most abundant clones cover less than 0.85% of a sample with 200,000 or so clones. The record originates from a study of cytomegalovirus exposure and HLA in healthy donors. CDR1 is SGHDT, CDR2 YYEEEE, per germline. The CDR3 is 15 residues long. With V trimmed by 4 bases and J by 3 bases, 9 bases remained unmatched. This receptor was obtained from a boy younger than 18 in good health and CMV-seronegative. The chain employs TRBV5-6 and TRBJ2-7; 8 bases fit TRBD2. The sample was PBMCs. In DNA, the CDR3 is TGTGCCAGCAGCCCAGGGGCGGGGGGCAGCTACGAGCAGTACTTC. Translated: CASSPGAGGSYEQYF.